This T cell receptor beta chain was observed in a study of blood T cell repertoires in COVID-19. Turning to the study itself: There were acute and convalescent COVID-19 samples, and they came from the United States, Italy and Spain. The cDNA or gDNA used as material had been derived from T cells, B-cell-depleted T cells, or PBMCs.

Original analysis: Quantification of nucleated cells was approximated via reference gene primer amplification. Sequencing used immunoSEQ multiplex PCR; TCRdb keeps in-frame clones, though not all of them. The V and J calls and the clone size are those of that table, but D and trimming were determined from the DNA. Of 130,000 to 150,000 clones in the sample, approximately 90% were seen once. Germline CDR1 reads MNHNY; CDR2 reads SVGAGI (reference sequence). This CDR3 has 12 residues. V was shortened by 5 bases and J by 1 base, with 5 bases between the two germline ends. This TCR derives from a woman in her forties or fifties with acute or convalescent COVID-19. The sample taken for sequencing was peripheral blood. The rearrangement joins TRBV6-6 to TRBJ1-1, with unresolved D. CDR3 loop: CASSPGNTEAFF. CDR3 in DNA: TGTGCCAGCAGTCCCGGGAACACTGAAGCTTTCTTT.